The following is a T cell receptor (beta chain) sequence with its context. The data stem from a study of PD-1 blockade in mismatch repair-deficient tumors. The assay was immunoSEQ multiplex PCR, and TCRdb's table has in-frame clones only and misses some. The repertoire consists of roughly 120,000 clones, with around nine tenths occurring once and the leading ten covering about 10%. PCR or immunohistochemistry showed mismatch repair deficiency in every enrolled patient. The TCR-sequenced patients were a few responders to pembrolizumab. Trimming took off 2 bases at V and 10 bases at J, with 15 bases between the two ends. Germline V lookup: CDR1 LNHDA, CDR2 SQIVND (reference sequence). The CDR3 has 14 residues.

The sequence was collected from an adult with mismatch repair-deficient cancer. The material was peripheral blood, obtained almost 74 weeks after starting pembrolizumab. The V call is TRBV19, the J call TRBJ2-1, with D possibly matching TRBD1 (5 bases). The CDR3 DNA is TGTGCCAGTAGTATAAGTGCCAGGGTCGACGAGCAGTTCTTC. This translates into CASSISARVDEQFF.